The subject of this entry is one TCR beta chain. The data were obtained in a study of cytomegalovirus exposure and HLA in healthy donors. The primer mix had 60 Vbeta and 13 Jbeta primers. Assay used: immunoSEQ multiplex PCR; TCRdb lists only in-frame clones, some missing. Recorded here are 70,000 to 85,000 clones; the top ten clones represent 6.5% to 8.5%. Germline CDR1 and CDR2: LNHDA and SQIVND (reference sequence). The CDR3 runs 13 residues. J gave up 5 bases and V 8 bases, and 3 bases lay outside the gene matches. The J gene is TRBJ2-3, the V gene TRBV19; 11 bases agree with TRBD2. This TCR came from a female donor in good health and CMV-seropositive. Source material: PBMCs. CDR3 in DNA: TGTGCCAGTTGCACTAGCGGGGGAGATACGCAGTATTTT. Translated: CASCTSGGDTQYF.